A single T cell receptor (beta chain) is shown here with its context. The CDR3 sequence is 13 residues long. Germline lookup yields CDR1 GTSNPN and CDR2 SVGIG (reference sequence). V was cut by 4 bases and J by 2 bases, with 9 bases left in between. This sample was taken from a study of blood T cell repertoires in COVID-19. As for the study in general: Samples taken during acute and convalescent COVID-19 were collected in the United States, Italy and Spain. PBMCs, B-cell-depleted T cells, or T cells were the source of the cDNA or gDNA that made up the material.

Original processing notes: How many nucleated cells were present was estimated from reference gene primer amplification. This table comes from immunoSEQ multiplex PCR, and its TCRdb copy is limited to in-frame clones, with some not included. The DNA was the basis for D and trimming; V, J and clone size are from that table. The table includes hundreds of thousands of clones, roughly 90% detected once. The chain links TRBV30 to TRBJ1-3; weak D call: TRBD1 (5 bases). The clonotype comes from a middle-aged man with acute or convalescent COVID-19. Sequencing used peripheral blood. Written as DNA, the CDR3 is TGTGCCTGGAAGTTAGGGGCTGGAAACACCATATATTTT. Its translation is CAWKLGAGNTIYF.